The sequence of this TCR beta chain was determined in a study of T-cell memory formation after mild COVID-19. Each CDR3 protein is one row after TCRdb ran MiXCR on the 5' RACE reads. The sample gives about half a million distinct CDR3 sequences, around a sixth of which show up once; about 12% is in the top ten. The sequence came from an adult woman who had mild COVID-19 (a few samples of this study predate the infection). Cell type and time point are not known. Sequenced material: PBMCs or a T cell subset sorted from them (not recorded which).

CDR3 sequence: CAKPEWGLAGGTDTQYF. CDR3 DNA sequence: TGTGCCAAACCCGAGTGGGGACTAGCGGGGGGCACAGATACGCAGTATTTT. The chain carries TRBV21-1 and TRBJ2-3; the table gives TRBD2 as D, unverified against the DNA. TRBV21-1 is annotated as a pseudogene. The CDR3 totals 17 residues.